The 16 T cell receptor beta chains below all came from one sample that was sequenced in a study of blood T cell repertoires in COVID-19. Clones were read by immunoSEQ multiplex PCR, and TCRdb kept only the in-frame ones, dropping some. The sample holds more than 95,000 clones, roughly four fifths seen once. Sequencing input: peripheral blood. The receptors were gathered from a woman of 80 years or more with active or convalescent COVID-19.

This clone was picked up one time. The chain employs TRBV7-9 and TRBJ2-2; 7 bases match TRBD2. After removal of 10 bases from V and 5 bases from J, the junction contained 7 bases not matched to a gene. Germline V gene sequence: CDR1 SEHNR, CDR2 FQNEAQ (reference sequence). CDR3 length: 13 residues. CDR3 nucleotides: TGTGCCACCTCCGTGGGGGGGACCGGGGAGCTGTTTTTT. This codes for CATSVGGTGELFF.

This clone was detected only once. The chain couples TRBV7-9 to TRBJ2-7, with TRBD1 identical over 8 bases. The V and J ends lost 5 bases and 5 bases, in that order; junction bases with no gene match: 5. The CDR3 spans 13 residues. CDR1 and CDR2 (germline): SEHNR, FQNEAQ (reference sequence). The CDR3: CASSADRDHEQYF. CDR3 DNA: TGTGCCAGCAGCGCGGACAGGGACCACGAGCAGTACTTC.

This chain connects TRBV20-1 to TRBJ1-3, with 9 bases matching TRBD1. Germline V gives CDR1 DFQATT, CDR2 SNEGSKA (reference sequence). This CDR3 contains 21 residues. V shed 3 bases and J 4 bases; nucleotides not matched to a gene: 25. CDR3 sequence reads: CSASIRTKIHHRTGEGNTIYF. The CDR3 DNA sequence: TGCAGTGCTAGTATTCGTACGAAAATCCACCACCGGACAGGGGAAGGAAACACCATATATTTT.

The chain employs TRBV7-3 and TRBJ2-7, with TRBD2 matching 7 bases. After removal of 2 bases from V and 3 bases from J, the junction contained 7 bases not matched to a gene. CDR1 and CDR2 (germline): SGHTA, FQGTGA. The CDR3 runs 15 residues. In DNA, the CDR3 is TGTGCCAGCAGCTTAGGCCGGGGGGTTAGCTACGAGCAGTACTTC. This codes for CASSLGRGVSYEQYF.

This clone was seen a few times. The chain joins TRBV9 to TRBJ2-7; tentatively, D is TRBD2 (5 bases). Germline-derived CDR1 and CDR2 are SGDLS and YYNGEE. There are 14 residues in the CDR3. Trimming shortened V by 0 bases and J by 6 bases, and 13 bases separated the two germline ends. The CDR3 DNA reads TGTGCCAGCAGCGTAGCCGTCTCCGGAGGCGAGCAGTACTTC. Translated, it gives CASSVAVSGGEQYF.

The CDR3 bases are TGTGCCAGCAGCGCGGGACTAGCGGTTCAAGAGACCCAGTACTTC. Amino acids: CASSAGLAVQETQYF. The chain has TRBV7-3 and TRBJ2-5; 11 positions match TRBD2. CDR1 is SGHTA and CDR2 is FQGTGA in the germline V gene. V dropped 5 bases and J dropped 2; count of bases not matched to a gene: 4. The CDR3 is 15 residues long.

V and J are TRBV7-3 and TRBJ2-2, with TRBD2 identical over 9 bases. From germline, CDR1 is SGHTA and CDR2 FQGTGA. With V trimmed by 5 bases and J by 3 bases, 19 bases remained unmatched. The CDR3 is 20 amino acids. Written as DNA, the CDR3 is TGTGCCAGCAGCCCAAATCCCCTCGGCGGGGGGGCCTCATACACCGGGGAGCTGTTTTTT. Its protein is CASSPNPLGGGASYTGELFF.

The chain recombines TRBV7-2 with TRBJ1-5, with 9 bases that match TRBD1. This CDR3 has 15 amino acids. V shed 2 bases and J 7 bases; nucleotides not matched to a gene: 6. CDR1 and CDR2 from the germline V gene are SGHTA and FQGNSA. CDR3 DNA: TGTGCCAGCAGCTTATCCCGGGACAGGGTACAGCCCCAGCATTTT. It translates to CASSLSRDRVQPQHF. Using reference TRBV7-2 and TRBJ1-5 for the parts outside the CDR3, the full variable domain is GAGVSQSPSNKVTEKGKDVELRCDPISGHTALYWYRQSLGQGLEFLIYFQGNSAPDKSGLPSDRFSAERTGGSVSTLTIQRTQQEDSAVYLCASSLSRDRVQPQHFGDGTRLSIL.

This clone was seen only a few times. The rearrangement joins TRBV5-4 to TRBJ1-6; D gene ambiguous. The germline V gene has CDR1 SGHNT and CDR2 YYREEE (reference sequence). V gave up 3 bases and J gave up 0 bases, with 10 bases separating them. The CDR3 covers 16 residues. The CDR3: CASSSGGSSYNSPLHF. CDR3 in DNA: TGTGCCAGCAGCTCTGGAGGGAGCTCCTATAATTCACCCCTCCACTTT.

In its sample, this clone was seen a few times. The rearrangement joins TRBV19 to TRBJ1-4; a weak D match, TRBD1 (5 bases). Germline assignment: CDR1 LNHDA and CDR2 SQIVND (reference sequence). This CDR3 region has 14 residues. V was cut by 1 base and J by 12 bases, with 15 bases left in between. CDR3 nucleotides: TGTGCCAGTAGTATAGGGCCAGGGTATCACGAACTGTTTTTT. Protein sequence: CASSIGPGYHELFF.

The chain combines TRBV19 with TRBJ2-1; D might be TRBD1 (5 bases). Trimming pared 5 bases from V and 8 bases from J, leaving 10 bases between. The CDR3 covers 12 residues. CDR1 LNHDA and CDR2 SQIVND come from the germline V gene (reference sequence). The CDR3 reads CASSLTVDEQFF. The CDR3 DNA is TGTGCCAGTAGTTTGACAGTCGATGAGCAGTTCTTC. The full variable domain, its missing parts supplied by reference TRBV19 and TRBJ2-1, is DGGITQSPKYLFRKEGQNVTLSCEQNLNHDAMYWYRQDPGQGLRLIYYSQIVNDFQKGDIAEGYSVSREKKESFPLTVTSAQKNPTAFYLCASSLTVDEQFFGPGTRLTVL.

This rearrangement joins TRBV6-1 to TRBJ2-6, with 10 bases that match TRBD1. With V trimmed by 4 bases and J by 4 bases, 10 bases remained unmatched. The CDR3 loop spans 18 amino acids. The germline V gene has CDR1 MNHNS and CDR2 SASEGT. CDR3 sequence (DNA): TGTGCCAGCAGTGGCCGGGACAGGGGAAGGTCAGGGGCCAACGTCCTGACTTTC. As protein: CASSGRDRGRSGANVLTF.

V usage is TRBV9 and J usage is TRBJ2-1; 8 bases agree with TRBD2. CDR3 length: 16 amino acids. The germline gives CDR1 SGDLS, CDR2 YYNGEE. V lost 0 bases, J lost 8 bases, and 10 bases stayed unmatched. CDR3 amino acids: CASSVVGAGGFDEQFF. The CDR3 DNA sequence: TGTGCCAGCAGCGTAGTGGGTGCGGGAGGTTTCGATGAGCAGTTCTTC.

This rearrangement joins TRBV4-3 to TRBJ2-6; TRBD1 might be the D (6 bases). CDR3 size: 18 residues. Trimming took off 2 bases at V and 0 bases at J, with 14 bases between the two ends. Germline V gives CDR1 LGHNA, CDR2 YSLEER. CDR3 protein: CASSQPGTPASGANVLTF. The CDR3 DNA reads as TGCGCCAGCAGCCAACCTGGGACACCTGCCTCTGGGGCCAACGTCCTGACTTTC.

The gene calls are TRBV20-1 and TRBJ2-7, with 10 bases that match TRBD2. Germline V gene data show CDR1 as DFQATT and CDR2 as SNEGSKA (reference sequence). V lost 3 bases, J lost 2 bases, and 1 base stayed unmatched. The CDR3 totals 13 residues. CDR3 residues: CSASLAGAYEQYF. CDR3 in DNA: TGCAGTGCTAGTCTAGCGGGGGCCTACGAGCAGTACTTC.

The rearrangement joins TRBV10-3 to TRBJ1-4, with 9 bases lining up with TRBD1. The CDR3 totals 13 residues. The V and J ends lost 8 bases and 7 bases, in that order; junction bases with no gene match: 5. Germline V CDR1 and CDR2: ENHRY, SYGVKD. The CDR3 DNA reads as TGTGCCATCGGGGACAGGGCGGGTGAAAAACTGTTTTTT. Amino acid sequence: CAIGDRAGEKLFF.